Sequencing of this T cell receptor (beta chain) was carried out in a study of vaccination and CD4 T cells after COVID-19. Overall study: Convalescent patients had positive nasal swab PCR results for SARS-CoV-2. Disease was mild in roughly 10 and severe in one. A median of about 98 days (range 35 to 161) separated diagnosis from post-COVID sampling. The post-vaccine samples came a median approximately 70 days after dose two (range 14 to 241).

Sequenced with the Oncomine TCR Beta short-read assay was DNA taken from cultured CD4+ T cells. TCRdb used MiXCR to reprocess the PCR reads, holding one entry per CDR3 protein. The sample has roughly 5,000 distinct CDR3 sequences, roughly 47% seen once. Treatment noted: roughly 11-day PBMC culture with coronavirus spike peptide pools or control peptides (ViraFEST assay). Points on this clonotype: Its cognate antigen is unknown.

Trimming removed 1 base at V and 4 bases at J, with 7 bases between. CDR3 length: 13 residues. Germline V CDR1 and CDR2: MNHNS, SASEGT. The chain links TRBV6-1 to TRBJ1-2; D is undetermined. This TCR derives from a human donor who had recovered from COVID-19. The source material was CD4+ T cells from blood, cultured in vitro, sampled after SARS-CoV-2 vaccination. The CDR3 DNA reads TGTGCCAGCAGTGAAGTGGAGGGCTATGGCTACACCTTC. Protein product: CASSEVEGYGYTF.